The 14 T cell receptor beta chains below were found in one sample sequenced in a study of neurological immune-mediated disorders (dated by TCRdb to 2018 to 2020). The library was generated by 5' RACE. For sequencing, an Illumina HiSeq 2500 was employed. TCRdb's own reprocessing of the public reads used fastp at Q25 and MiXCR and kept productive beta chains. Rows merge per CDR3 protein into single entries with the most common DNA and genes. The sample table records 35,000 to 50,000 distinct CDR3 sequences; 2.5% of these occur just once. Roughly 2.3% of the sample is taken by the ten largest. The sample consisted of PBMCs. All receptors derive from a man over 45 with multiple sclerosis.

Many counts were recorded for this clonotype. V and J are TRBV20-1 and TRBJ2-3; D gene unclear. Trimming removed 2 bases at V and 1 base at J, with 7 bases between. Germline assignment: CDR1 DFQATT and CDR2 SNEGSKA (reference sequence). This CDR3 is built from 13 residues. The CDR3, as DNA: TGCAGTGCTAGAATGGTTGGCACAGATACGCAGTATTTT. Amino acids: CSARMVGTDTQYF.

This clonotype is labeled as medium-sized. This chain connects TRBV7-8 to TRBJ2-1; possibly TRBD1 for D (6 bases). Germline assignment: CDR1 SGHVS and CDR2 FQNEAQ. This CDR3 contains 14 residues. V was cut by 5 bases and J by 3 bases, with 11 bases left in between. The CDR3 sequence: CASSPGDNYNEQFF. The DNA for the CDR3 is TGTGCCAGCAGCCCAGGGGATAACTACAATGAGCAGTTCTTC.

In its sample, this clonotype was seen many times. V gene TRBV20-1 combines with J gene TRBJ2-4; 9 bases line up with TRBD2. The CDR3 covers 16 residues. The trim removed 6 bases at V and 0 bases at J, leaving 9 bases unmatched. Germline V CDR1 and CDR2: DFQATT, SNEGSKA (reference sequence). The CDR3 bases are TGCAGTGCGGTAGCGGGGGCCATACTAGCCAAAAACATTCAGTACTTC. This sequence encodes CSAVAGAILAKNIQYF.

Worth noting for this clonotype: The CDR3 does not close with the conserved phenylalanine or tryptophan, likely indicating a read error. This chain joins TRBV18 and TRBJ2-2; D may match TRBD1 or TRBD2 (6 bases each). The CDR3 is 16 residues long. Trimming removed 1 base at V and 3 bases at J, with 12 bases between. The germline gives CDR1 KGHSH, CDR2 LQKENI. CDR3 nucleotides: TGTGCCAGCTCACCACGCCGGGGGCCGGACACCGGGGAGCTGTTTAAT. Protein sequence: CASSPRRGPDTGELFN.

This clonotype was seen ten or more times. This sequence joins TRBV5-1 and TRBJ2-2, with 12 bases fitting TRBD1. This CDR3 region has 15 residues. With V trimmed by 4 bases and J by 4 bases, 2 bases remained unmatched. CDR1 is SGHRS, CDR2 YFSETQ, per germline. CDR3 amino acids: CASSPGQGATGELFF. CDR3 sequence (DNA): TGCGCCAGCAGCCCGGGACAGGGGGCCACCGGGGAGCTGTTTTTT.

This clonotype was counted many times. CDR3 amino acids: CAGSWGPNTEAFF. The CDR3 nucleotides read TGTGCCGGTTCGTGGGGGCCGAACACTGAAGCTTTCTTT. This chain uses TRBV6-5 with TRBJ1-1; the D gene is possibly TRBD1 (6 bases). The germline gives CDR1 MNHEY, CDR2 SVGAGI. This CDR3 has 13 residues. V was cut by 11 bases and J by 1 base, with 14 bases left in between.

The table lists this clonotype with many counts. The chain joins TRBV3-1 to TRBJ1-1; D not resolved. V was clipped by 1 base and J by 5 bases, with 14 bases between them. CDR3 length equals 15 residues. CDR1 and CDR2 from the germline V gene are LGHDT and YNNKEL (reference sequence). CDR3 protein: CASSQGHTQGTEAFF. The CDR3 DNA sequence: TGTGCCAGCAGCCAAGGTCACACACAAGGGACTGAAGCTTTCTTT.

This clonotype was seen ten or more times. The chain uses TRBV6-5 and TRBJ1-3; D is unresolved. Trimming removed 0 bases at V and 3 bases at J, with 12 bases between. This CDR3 contains 16 residues. Per germline, CDR1 MNHEY and CDR2 SVGAGI. The CDR3 spells CASSYSTTGGGNTIYF. The CDR3 nucleotides are TGTGCCAGCAGTTACTCAACAACCGGTGGTGGAAACACCATATATTTT.

This clonotype was counted at least ten times. This chain links TRBV12-3 or TRBV12-4 with TRBJ1-5; the match to TRBD1 covers 8 bases. This CDR3 is built from 13 residues. Trimming cost V 6 bases and J 6 bases; bases outside gene matches: 4. The CDR3 region is CASRNRGSQPQHF. Here the CDR3 DNA reads TGTGCCAGCAGGAACAGGGGGAGTCAGCCCCAGCATTTT.

This clonotype has ten or more counts. V gene TRBV29-1 combines with J gene TRBJ1-1; the D gene is possibly TRBD1 (6 bases). V was pared by 7 bases and J by 8 bases, with 17 bases between. Per germline, CDR1 SQVTM and CDR2 ANQGSEA. This CDR3 contains 12 residues. Here the CDR3 DNA reads TGCAGCGGCGGCTGGGACAAGATGGAAGCTTTCTTT. The encoded protein is CSGGWDKMEAFF.

This clonotype was counted many times. V and J are TRBV9 and TRBJ2-3, with D possibly called TRBD1 or TRBD2 (6 bases each). The CDR3 totals 14 residues. The V and J ends lost 4 bases and 6 bases respectively, with 15 bases between them. Germline V lookup: CDR1 SGDLS, CDR2 YYNGEE. The CDR3 here is CASSPGGGPDTQYF. The CDR3 DNA sequence: TGTGCCAGCAGCCCTGGAGGGGGTCCTGATACGCAGTATTTT.

This clonotype was recorded many times. The J gene is TRBJ2-7, the V gene TRBV3-1; 8 bases line up with TRBD1. CDR3 length: 15 residues. The V gene's germline CDR1 is LGHDT and CDR2 YNNKEL (reference sequence). Losses at the gene ends were 3 bases for V and 5 bases for J; bases not matched to a gene: 9. This CDR3 is CASSHYQGAVDEQYF. The CDR3 DNA is TGTGCCAGCAGCCACTATCAGGGGGCGGTGGACGAGCAGTACTTC.

This clonotype occurred many times. J is TRBJ1-1 and V is TRBV29-1; no firm D call. Germline V gives CDR1 SQVTM, CDR2 ANQGSEA. The CDR3 has 12 residues. Between the trimmed V and J ends, which lost 4 bases and 0 bases, there was a span of 6 bases. CDR3 amino acids: CSVVRVNTEAFF. For the CDR3, the DNA is TGCAGCGTTGTTCGGGTGAACACTGAAGCTTTCTTT.

This clonotype occurred many times. The V call is TRBV15, the J call TRBJ2-1, with D possibly called TRBD1 or TRBD2 (5 bases each). Germline V gives CDR1 LNHNV, CDR2 YYDKDF (reference sequence). The CDR3 extends over 14 amino acids. Trimming left V 8 bases short and J 0 bases short, with 11 bases between. DNA for the CDR3: TGTGCCACCGCTGGGGGTCTCTCCTACAATGAGCAGTTCTTC. The encoded protein is CATAGGLSYNEQFF.